This passage covers 8 T cell receptor beta chains from one sample sequenced in a study of blood T cell repertoires in COVID-19. The method was immunoSEQ multiplex PCR; TCRdb's version includes in-frame clones alone and lacks a portion of them. This table holds some 100,000 clones, approximately 82% found once. Sequenced sample: peripheral blood. The origin of the receptors is a woman aged 55-70 years with acute or convalescent COVID-19.

The table lists this clone with a count of one. The chain combines TRBV3-1 (or the pseudogene TRBV3-2) with TRBJ1-5; no clear D. Trimming pared 1 base from V and 5 bases from J, leaving 15 bases between. The CDR3 loop spans 16 amino acids. Germline V CDR1 and CDR2: LGHDT, YNNKEL (reference sequence). The CDR3 spells CASSQGRGRTYQPQHF. CDR3 in DNA: TGTGCCAGCAGCCAAGGACGTGGCAGGACTTATCAGCCCCAGCATTTT.

The rearrangement links TRBV6-5 to TRBJ1-1, with 8 bases matching TRBD1. In germline, CDR1 is MNHEY, CDR2 SVGAGI. V lost 0 bases to trimming and J lost 3 bases; unmatched junction nucleotides: 0. The CDR3 is made up of 14 amino acids. The CDR3 here is CASSYSDRDTEAFF. DNA for the CDR3: TGTGCCAGCAGTTACTCGGACAGGGACACTGAAGCTTTCTTT.

CDR3 sequence (DNA): TGTGCCACCAGCAGAGACCGTGGACAGGCGGCGACCCAGTACTTC. Amino acids: CATSRDRGQAATQYF. The V call is TRBV15, the J call TRBJ2-5; 7 nucleotides align to TRBD1. The trim removed 0 bases at V and 7 bases at J, leaving 8 bases unmatched. CDR3 size: 15 residues. Per the germline V gene, CDR1 is LNHNV and CDR2 is YYDKDF (reference sequence).

The table lists this clone with a count of one. The chain is built from TRBV19 and TRBJ1-1; D gene unclear. The CDR3 extends over 15 amino acids. Per germline, CDR1 LNHDA and CDR2 SQIVND (reference sequence). V was shortened by 6 bases and J by 2 bases, with 16 bases between the two germline ends. The DNA of the CDR3 is TGTGCCAGTAGACCACCGACATCTTCCAACACTGAAGCTTTCTTT. It codes for CASRPPTSSNTEAFF.

The V gene is TRBV5-6, the J gene TRBJ2-7; tentative D call: TRBD2 (7 bases). The CDR3 has 14 residues. V lost 0 bases and J 5 bases, leaving 12 bases between the germline ends. Germline assignment: CDR1 SGHDT and CDR2 YYEEEE. The CDR3: CASSLVRRGHEQYF. Here the CDR3 DNA reads TGTGCCAGCAGCTTGGTCAGGCGGGGGCACGAGCAGTACTTC.

The chain has TRBV5-8 and TRBJ2-2; D perhaps matches TRBD2 (5 bases). Germline V gene sequence: CDR1 SGHTS, CDR2 YDEGEE. V lost 4 bases, J lost 5 bases, and 9 bases lay in between. The CDR3 covers 13 residues. CDR3 amino acids: CASSLDWTGELFF. The CDR3 nucleotides read TGTGCCAGCAGCCTGGACTGGACCGGGGAGCTGTTTTTT.

This chain joins TRBV6-5 and TRBJ1-5; tentatively, D is TRBD1 (6 bases). V was clipped by 6 bases and J by 3 bases, with 15 bases between them. The CDR3 sequence is 15 residues long. The germline gives CDR1 MNHEY, CDR2 SVGAGI. CDR3 sequence: CASRPYRVNNQPQHF. The CDR3 bases are TGTGCCAGCAGGCCCTACAGGGTTAACAATCAGCCCCAGCATTTT.

This sequence joins TRBV7-2 and TRBJ2-1, with TRBD2 identical over 13 bases. There are 16 residues in the CDR3. The V gene's germline CDR1 is SGHTA and CDR2 FQGNSA. The V segment lost 1 base and the J segment 7 bases; nucleotides outside the gene matches: 4. CDR3 sequence: CASSLGGTSGTNEQFF. For the CDR3, the DNA is TGTGCCAGCAGCTTAGGCGGGACTAGCGGGACTAATGAGCAGTTCTTC.